Presented here are 4 T cell receptor beta chains from one specimen sequenced in a study of Tregs in tolerant kidney transplant recipients (dated 2019 in TCRdb). Library construction relied on the immunoSEQ multiplex PCR assay. As stored in TCRdb, this immuneACCESS dataset retains in-frame rearrangements with V and J assigned. A fraction of the clones does not appear; measured against another copy, unresolved V genes explain less than half of the discrepancy, and the remainder lacks a known reason. The sample table contains some 66,000 clones; only one count was recorded for roughly 90% of them. The ten largest clones capture approximately 11% of the sample. The meaning of the sample's time point label: blood sample drawn before combined kidney and bone marrow transplant. This material consisted of CD8+ T cells from blood, taken before the transplant. The receptors derive from a human donor who received a combined kidney and bone marrow transplant.

The chain carries TRBV7-8 and TRBJ2-3; TRBD2 aligns across 9 bases. The germline gives CDR1 SGHVS, CDR2 FQNEAQ. CDR3 length: 15 residues. V gave up 3 bases and J gave up 3 bases; unmatched junction bases: 4. The CDR3 reads CASSFPLAGTDTQYF. The CDR3 nucleotides are TGTGCCAGCAGCTTCCCACTAGCGGGTACAGATACGCAGTATTTT.

For the CDR3, the DNA is TGTGCCAGCAGCTTAGAGACCGTCAGGGACTATGGCTACACCTTC. Its protein is CASSLETVRDYGYTF. The genes are TRBV11-2 and TRBJ1-2; D is perhaps TRBD1 (5 bases). This CDR3 has 15 amino acids. The V end was cut by 0 bases, the J end by 3 bases, with 11 bases between. Germline values: CDR1 SGHAT, CDR2 FQNNGV.

CDR3 in amino acids: CANDGNSFTDTQYF. The DNA for the CDR3 is TGTGCCAACGACGGGAACAGTTTCACAGATACGCAGTATTTT. The rearrangement uses TRBV2 and TRBJ2-3; the D gene is possibly TRBD2 (5 bases). V lost 10 bases to trimming and J lost 2 bases, with 16 bases between them. Germline assignment: CDR1 SNHLY and CDR2 FYNNEI. The CDR3 has 14 residues.

A single count supports this clone. The chain links TRBV4-2 to TRBJ2-3; 9 positions match TRBD2. Trimming cost V 1 base and J 6 bases; bases outside gene matches: 8. Germline values: CDR1 LGHNA, CDR2 YNFKEQ. This CDR3 is built from 16 residues. This CDR3 is CASSQGLAGVWDTQYF. Written as DNA, the CDR3 is TGTGCCAGCAGCCAAGGGTTAGCGGGAGTTTGGGATACGCAGTATTTT.